A selection of T cell receptor beta chains follows, all from one sample in a study of cytomegalovirus exposure and HLA in healthy donors. The repertoire was sequenced with immunoSEQ multiplex PCR; TCRdb's copy has only in-frame clones and lacks some. Seen here are 95,000 to 150,000 clones, 80% observed once, and the top ten hold 2.1%. The sample was PBMCs. Receptors originate from a man aged 25-45 years in good health and CMV-seronegative. Each CDR3 is given with its conserved first and last residue. The D gene is left open where the match is weak. Only some rows state a clone size, as once, few, many or a class for expanded clones.

TRBV7-7,few,TRBJ2-1,TRBD1,16,TGTGCCAGCAGCGTTGGCCGGACAGGGGTTTACAATGAGCAGTTCTTC,CASSVGRTGVYNEQFF
TRBV27,-,TRBJ2-3,TRBD2,17,TGTGCCAGCAGTTTATCTATAAGCGGGGGTTACACAGATACGCAGTATTTT,CASSLSISGGYTDTQYF
TRBV29-1,few,TRBJ2-3,TRBD2,13,TGCAGCGGGGGAGCGGGGGTGGGGGATACGCAGTATTTT,CSGGAGVGDTQYF
TRBV6-5,-,TRBJ1-3,-,15,TGTGCCAGCAGTTACTTCGGGGTTGCCGGAAACACCATATATTTT,CASSYFGVAGNTIYF
TRBV28,-,TRBJ2-1,-,17,TGTGCCAGCAGTTTATCGGAAGCAGGGATCTCCTACAATGAGCAGTTCTTC,CASSLSEAGISYNEQFF
TRBV28,few,TRBJ2-3,TRBD2,18,TGTGCCAGCAGTCCGTCACCGGGACTAGGAACCTCCACAGATACGCAGTATTTT,CASSPSPGLGTSTDTQYF
TRBV5-6,-,TRBJ2-1,-,17,TGTGCCAGCAGCTTACCCGAGGAGGGGATAAGATACAATGAGCAGTTCTTC,CASSLPEEGIRYNEQFF
TRBV2,-,TRBJ1-5,-,13,TGTGCCAGCAGTAGGACGGGGAATCAGCCCCAGCATTTT,CASSRTGNQPQHF
TRBV21-1,once,TRBJ2-7,-,16,TGTGCCAGCAGCTCGGTCGAAACTAGCGGGAACTACGAGCAGTACTTC,CASSSVETSGNYEQYF
TRBV28,-,TRBJ1-5,TRBD1,15,TGTGCCAGCCATTTAATGCAGGGGGCAAATCAGCCCCAGCATTTT,CASHLMQGANQPQHF
TRBV5-1,-,TRBJ2-5,TRBD2,16,TGCGCCAGCAGCTATCTAGCGGGGGGGATAGAAGAGACCCAGTACTTC,CASSYLAGGIEETQYF
TRBV5-6,-,TRBJ2-1,TRBD2,14,TGTGCCAGCAGCTGGGGACTAGCGGGGGGGGAGCAGTTCTTC,CASSWGLAGGEQFF
TRBV28,-,TRBJ1-3,TRBD1,13,TGTGCCAGCGCCAGGACAGGAAGAAACACCATATATTTT,CASARTGRNTIYF
TRBV6-6,-,TRBJ1-5,TRBD1,15,TGTGCCAGCAGTGGACAGGGGGCCCTCAATCAGCCCCAGCATTTT,CASSGQGALNQPQHF
TRBV5-4,-,TRBJ2-7,-,16,-,CASSFGAGSELGGEYF
TRBV5-1,-,TRBJ1-1,-,13,TGCGCCAGCAGCTTGGAGTCCACGGGGAGAGCTTTCTTT,CASSLESTGRAFF
TRBV6-5,-,TRBJ2-5,TRBD2,14,TGTGCCAGCAAACGACTAGCGGAGCAAGAGACCCAGTACTTC,CASKRLAEQETQYF
TRBV2,-,TRBJ2-4,-,14,TGTGCCAGCAGTCGTTGGGACACCAAAAACAGTCAGTACTTC,CASSRWDTKNSQYF
TRBV30,-,TRBJ2-4,-,15,TGTGCCTGGAGTGTAGGGAGCTCAGCCAAAAACATTCAGTACTTC,CAWSVGSSAKNIQYF
TRBV6-1,-,TRBJ2-5,-,15,TGTGCCAGCAGTGAAGCGCTTACAGCTCAAGAGACCCAGTACTTC,CASSEALTAQETQYF
TRBV5-1,once,TRBJ1-3,TRBD1,15,TGCGCCAGCAGCTTGGAAGCAGGGGGCATAAACACCATATATTTT,CASSLEAGGINTIYF
TRBV5-1,-,TRBJ2-2,TRBD1,15,TGCGCCAGCAGCGGAGGACAGGGATTGGCCGGGGAGCTGTTTTTT,CASSGGQGLAGELFF
TRBV7-9,-,TRBJ2-1,-,14,TGTGCCAGCAGCCCCGTGACAGTTAACAATGAGCAGTTCTTC,CASSPVTVNNEQFF
TRBV5-1,-,TRBJ2-5,-,14,TGCGCCAGCAGCCAGGGGACCGATGCTACGGGGCAGTACTTC,CASSQGTDATGQYF
TRBV7-6,-,TRBJ2-5,TRBD1,14,TGTGCCAGCAGCTTAGCGACAGGGTGGGAGACCCAGTACTTC,CASSLATGWETQYF
TRBV28,-,TRBJ2-7,-,11,TGTGCCAGCAGTCTTATCGGCGAGCAGTACTTC,CASSLIGEQYF
TRBV4-1,-,TRBJ2-3,-,15,TGCGCCAGCAGCCAAGATTTGACAGTCACAGATACGCAGTATTTT,CASSQDLTVTDTQYF
TRBV18,-,TRBJ1-4,TRBD1,14,TGTGCCAGCTCGTCAGGGGGTACTAATGAAAAACTGTTTTTT,CASSSGGTNEKLFF
TRBV15,-,TRBJ2-7,-,14,TGTGCCACCAGCAACCGTTTCCGGGGCTACGAGCAGTACTTC,CATSNRFRGYEQYF
TRBV19,-,TRBJ2-1,-,17,TGTGCCAGTAGTATAGGACAGTTCTTTAGCTCCTACAATGAGCAGTTCTTC,CASSIGQFFSSYNEQFF
TRBV5-4,-,TRBJ1-6,TRBD1,15,TGTGCCAGCAGCGTTAAGGACAGGCCTAATTCACCCCTCCACTTT,CASSVKDRPNSPLHF
TRBV9,-,TRBJ2-5,TRBD1,13,TGTGCCAGCAGCGGACAGGGGAAAGAGACCCAGTACTTC,CASSGQGKETQYF
TRBV7-8,-,TRBJ2-6,TRBD1,18,TGTGCCAGCAGCTTAGGGGGACAGGGGTCCTCTGGGGCCAACGTCCTGACTTTC,CASSLGGQGSSGANVLTF
TRBV9,-,TRBJ1-3,-,14,TGTGCCAGCAGCGTAGACGGGTCTGGAAACACCATATATTTT,CASSVDGSGNTIYF
TRBV7-2,-,TRBJ2-4,TRBD2,15,TGTGCCAGCAGCCAGAAAGGACTAGCGGGAAACATTCAGTACTTC,CASSQKGLAGNIQYF
TRBV28,-,TRBJ1-5,-,17,TGTGCCAGCAGTTTATTTGGGCAGCTCGATTCTAATCAGCCCCAGCATTTT,CASSLFGQLDSNQPQHF
TRBV5-1,-,TRBJ1-2,-,15,TGCGCCAGCAGCTTGGGGCGGGGACCAAGGGGTGGCTACACCTTC,CASSLGRGPRGGYTF
TRBV28,-,TRBJ1-1,-,18,TGTGCCAGCAGTTACCCGAGTCTTGGTTCCATTTCAGGGACTGAAGCTTTCTTT,CASSYPSLGSISGTEAFF
TRBV27,few,TRBJ1-4,TRBD1,14,TGTGCCAGCAGCGGGACAGGAATTAATGAAAAACTGTTTTTT,CASSGTGINEKLFF
TRBV11-2,-,TRBJ2-7,TRBD1,15,TGTGCCAGCAGCTTAGAGAGGGGACAGACGAGCGAGCAGTACTTC,CASSLERGQTSEQYF